These 30 T cell receptor beta chains came from one sample sequenced in a study of human T cells and chemical hapten exposure. The authors extracted total RNA from unfractionated whole blood. TCRdb recomputed calls from the 5' RACE reads with MiXCR, one row per CDR3 protein. The profile shows about 81,000 distinct CDR3 sequences, about 7.7% of them singletons. These receptors all come from a male donor in good health.

The V and J genes are TRBV6-5 and TRBJ2-7; TRBD1 matches at 7 bases. Losses at the gene ends were 0 bases for V and 0 bases for J; bases not matched to a gene: 5. Germline CDR1 and CDR2: MNHEY and SVGAGI. This CDR3 region has 16 residues. CDR3 region: CASSYSSTGNSYEQYF. DNA for the CDR3: TGTGCCAGCAGTTACTCCTCGACAGGGAACTCCTACGAGCAGTACTTC.

This clonotype was counted ten times or more. The chain uses TRBV20-1 and TRBJ2-3; D remains ambiguous. Germline loops: CDR1 DFQATT, CDR2 SNEGSKA (reference sequence). V lost 1 base to trimming and J lost 6 bases, with 11 bases between them. The CDR3 loop spans 13 amino acids. CDR3 DNA: TGCAGTGCTAGAGCAACAGTTGTGGATACGCAGTATTTT. Encoded protein: CSARATVVDTQYF.

This clonotype was picked up a small number of times. The junction does not match germline at one end; this may be a read error. The chain is built from TRBV7-6 and TRBJ2-7; no definite D call. CDR3 size: 14 residues. Germline V CDR1 and CDR2: SGHVS, FNYEAQ. This CDR3 reads CASSIAPTSYEQYF. CDR3 DNA sequence: TGTGCCAGCAGCATAGCTCCCACGTCCTACGAGCAGTACTTC. The full variable domain, with the rest looked up from reference TRBV7-6 and TRBJ2-7, is GAGVSQSPRYKVTKRGQDVALRCDPISGHVSLYWYRQALGQGPEFLTYFNYEAQQDKSGLPNDRFSAERPEGSISTLTIQRTEQRDSAMYRCASSIAPTSYEQYFGPGTRLTVT.

This clonotype showed up many times. The rearrangement joins TRBV14 to TRBJ2-2; D gene unclear. Trimming stripped 1 base from V and 5 bases from J, with 8 bases between. Looked up from germline, CDR1 is SGHDN and CDR2 is FVKESK. The CDR3 runs 14 residues. The CDR3 sequence is CASSQVLGTGELFF. CDR3 nucleotides: TGTGCCAGCAGCCAAGTTCTGGGTACCGGGGAGCTGTTTTTT.

The chain is built from TRBV6-2 or TRBV6-3 and TRBJ2-1; TRBD2 agrees at 14 bases. Per the germline V gene, CDR1 is MNHEY and CDR2 is SVGEGT. The CDR3 runs 22 residues. V trimming: 2 bases; J trimming: 8 bases; junction bases outside the gene matches: 23. CDR3 DNA: TGTGCCAGCAGTTACCCAGAGAAAGAGGCCCGGACTAGCGGGAGGTACGACTATGAGCAGTTCTTC. As protein: CASSYPEKEARTSGRYDYEQFF.

The genes are TRBV2 and TRBJ2-7, with a weak D call TRBD1 (6 bases). CDR1 is SNHLY and CDR2 is FYNNEI in the germline V gene. The CDR3 contains 14 residues. Trimming shortened V by 4 bases and J by 4 bases, and 14 bases separated the two germline ends. CDR3 sequence: CASSARGQPYEQYF. In DNA form, the CDR3 reads TGTGCCAGCAGTGCCCGGGGACAACCTTACGAGCAGTACTTC.

This clonotype came up many times. This chain uses TRBV10-3 with TRBJ2-7; D gene uncertain. Between the trimmed V and J ends, which lost 3 bases and 3 bases, there was a span of 12 bases. This CDR3 region has 14 residues. CDR1 and CDR2 from the germline V gene are ENHRY and SYGVKD. CDR3 in DNA: TGTGCCATCAGTGAAGGAACTATGATCTACGAGCAGTACTTC. Translation gives CAISEGTMIYEQYF.

This clonotype was observed a few times. J is TRBJ1-4 and V is TRBV5-1; D is ambiguous. This CDR3 is 14 amino acids long. Trimming pared 5 bases from V and 6 bases from J, leaving 14 bases between. From germline, CDR1 is SGHRS and CDR2 YFSETQ. The CDR3 sequence is CASRSGGYDEKLFF. CDR3 in DNA: TGCGCCAGCAGATCCGGAGGGTACGATGAAAAACTGTTTTTT.

The V gene is TRBV20-1, the J gene TRBJ2-6; 9 bases fit TRBD1. The CDR3 contains 17 residues. Per the germline V gene, CDR1 is DFQATT and CDR2 is SNEGSKA (reference sequence). With 5 bases clipped from V and 0 bases from J, the junction kept 8 bases outside the gene matches. CDR3 residues: CSAGATGGSSGANVLTF. Here the CDR3 DNA reads TGCAGTGCTGGGGCCACAGGGGGCAGCTCTGGGGCCAACGTCCTGACTTTC.

With regard to this clonotype: The junction differs from germline at one of its ends, possibly a read error. The chain links TRBV7-2 to TRBJ2-3; the match to TRBD2 covers 15 bases. The CDR3 runs 23 residues. CDR1 and CDR2 (germline): SGHTA, FQGNSA. CDR3 protein: CASSLDYLGLAGGSRFTTVTQYF. The CDR3, as DNA: TGTGCCAGCAGCTTGGACTACTTAGGACTAGCGGGAGGGAGTAGATTTACCACAGTTACGCAGTATTTT.

The rearrangement joins TRBV6-5 to TRBJ2-5, with 9 bases identical to TRBD1. This CDR3 is 16 amino acids long. The germline gives CDR1 MNHEY, CDR2 SVGAGI. The J segment lost 5 bases and the V segment lost 8 bases, leaving 15 bases of the junction unmatched. CDR3 sequence: CASEEGRTGVGETQYF. CDR3 nucleotide sequence: TGTGCCAGCGAAGAAGGGAGGACAGGGGTCGGTGAGACCCAGTACTTC.

This clonotype has only a few counts. The gene calls are TRBV20-1 and TRBJ2-7, with D perhaps matching TRBD2 (6 bases). V lost 2 bases and J lost 6, with 11 bases in between. The germline CDR1 and CDR2 sequences are DFQATT and SNEGSKA (reference sequence). The CDR3 spans 12 residues. The CDR3 region is CSARNGGTEQYF. CDR3 coding DNA: TGCAGTGCTAGAAACGGCGGGACCGAGCAGTACTTC.

This clonotype was picked up many times. The J gene is TRBJ2-3, the V gene TRBV20-1; unclear D gene. The CDR3 has 11 residues. CDR1 and CDR2 from the germline V gene are DFQATT and SNEGSKA (reference sequence). In DNA, the CDR3 is TGCCTCGTGAAGGCCACCGATACGCAGTATTTT. Translation: CLVKATDTQYF.

This clonotype occurred a few times. The chain employs TRBV4-1 and TRBJ1-2; tentative D call: TRBD1 (5 bases). Trimming stripped 1 base from V and 8 bases from J, with 11 bases between. Germline V gives CDR1 MGHRA, CDR2 YSYEKL. This CDR3 spans 13 amino acids. The CDR3 DNA follows: TGCGCCAGCAGCCAAGGTCTCCGGGGCGGCTACACCTTC. Its translation: CASSQGLRGGYTF.

J is TRBJ2-7 and V is TRBV3-1; perhaps D is TRBD1 or TRBD2 (5 bases each). Germline CDR1 LGHDT, CDR2 YNNKEL (reference sequence). V lost 2 bases to trimming and J lost 5 bases, with 13 bases between them. The CDR3 has 14 amino acids. The CDR3 region is CASSQRGARNEQYF. CDR3 nucleotide sequence: TGTGCCAGCAGCCAAAGAGGGGCGCGCAACGAGCAGTACTTC.

This sequence joins TRBV6-1 and TRBJ1-1; no clear D. This CDR3 has 16 amino acids. Looked up from germline, CDR1 is MNHNS and CDR2 is SASEGT. Trimming took off 6 bases at V and 0 bases at J, with 17 bases between the two ends. The CDR3 sequence is CASRQGLLRLNTEAFF. The CDR3, as DNA: TGTGCCAGCAGACAAGGCTTGCTCCGCTTGAACACTGAAGCTTTCTTT.

The chain links TRBV20-1 to TRBJ2-7; 8 bases are shared with TRBD1. V was clipped by 1 base and J by 6 bases; unmatched bases: 2. Germline V gene data show CDR1 as DFQATT and CDR2 as SNEGSKA (reference sequence). The CDR3 is 12 residues long. The chain's CDR3 is CSARATGGEQYF. The DNA for the CDR3 is TGCAGTGCTAGAGCAACAGGGGGCGAGCAGTACTTC.

The chain combines TRBV6-5 with TRBJ2-3; tentatively, D is TRBD1 or TRBD2 (6 bases each). V was shortened by 7 bases and J by 4 bases, with 15 bases between the two germline ends. The CDR3 covers 14 residues. The V gene's germline CDR1 is MNHEY and CDR2 SVGAGI. CDR3 sequence (DNA): TGTGCCAGCATTCTCAGGAGGGGGGCAGATACGCAGTATTTT. It encodes CASILRRGADTQYF.

The chain couples TRBV7-8 to TRBJ1-6; D call uncertain. This CDR3 region has 13 residues. Germline V lookup: CDR1 SGHVS, CDR2 FQNEAQ. V was clipped by 6 bases and J by 6 bases, with 9 bases between them. CDR3 sequence: CASSSGRNSPLHF. The CDR3 DNA follows: TGTGCCAGCAGTTCGGGCCGTAATTCACCCCTCCACTTT.

Many counts were recorded for this clonotype. This rearrangement joins TRBV6-1 to TRBJ2-1; D is uncertain. Germline V gives CDR1 MNHNS, CDR2 SASEGT. This CDR3 has 12 amino acids. V lost 4 bases, J lost 10 bases, and 11 bases lay in between. CDR3 nucleotide sequence: TGTGCCAGCAGTGCTGACCTCAGGGAGCAGTTCTTC. As protein: CASSADLREQFF.

This chain joins TRBV19 and TRBJ1-6, with D possibly being TRBD1 (5 bases). Germline V gives CDR1 LNHDA, CDR2 SQIVND (reference sequence). CDR3 size: 12 residues. Between the trimmed V and J ends, which lost 7 bases and 10 bases, there was a span of 11 bases. The CDR3 sequence is CASNSGGSPLHF. CDR3 sequence (DNA): TGTGCCAGTAACAGTGGGGGGTCACCCCTCCACTTT.

The J gene is TRBJ2-1, the V gene TRBV5-6; D remains unclear. The V and J ends lost 4 bases and 10 bases respectively, with 27 bases between them. Germline loops: CDR1 SGHDT, CDR2 YYEEEE. This CDR3 contains 17 residues. CDR3 sequence reads: CASSPDPAVPLPREQFF. DNA for the CDR3: TGTGCCAGCAGCCCGGACCCCGCAGTACCCCTTCCCAGGGAGCAGTTCTTC.

This clonotype was seen only once. The chain combines TRBV6-2 or TRBV6-3 with TRBJ2-3; D perhaps matches TRBD1 (5 bases). Trimming took 2 bases from V and 6 from J, leaving 15 bases between them. The germline gives CDR1 MNHEY, CDR2 SVGEGT. This CDR3 is built from 15 residues. Written as DNA, the CDR3 is TGTGCCAGCAGTTACCAACAGGAATTAGGGGATACGCAGTATTTT. This gives the protein CASSYQQELGDTQYF.

This clonotype was detected ten times or more. This sequence joins TRBV30 and TRBJ1-5; D perhaps matches TRBD1 (6 bases). CDR3 length equals 14 residues. V was shortened by 0 bases and J by 6 bases, with 12 bases between the two germline ends. Germline CDR1 is GTSNPN and CDR2 is SVGIG (reference sequence). The CDR3 here is CAWSVGGARQPQHF. The CDR3 nucleotides read TGTGCCTGGAGTGTGGGGGGGGCTCGTCAGCCCCAGCATTTT.

This clonotype came up many times. V is TRBV20-1 and J is TRBJ2-3; 12 bases fit TRBD2. Looked up from germline, CDR1 is DFQATT and CDR2 is SNEGSKA (reference sequence). Trimming removed 6 bases from V and 4 bases from J; junction bases left unmatched: 5. This CDR3 is built from 14 residues. In nucleotides, the CDR3 is TGCAGTGCAACCGGGACTAGCGGGTCAGATACGCAGTATTTT. Translating it yields CSATGTSGSDTQYF.

With regard to this clonotype: A read error is possible here, since a much larger clone lies one base away. The V call is TRBV20-1, the J call TRBJ2-1; TRBD2 matches at 10 bases. CDR3 length: 15 amino acids. The germline CDR1 and CDR2 sequences are DFQATT and SNEGSKA (reference sequence). CDR3 region: CRASGGRGSYNEQFF. The DNA for the CDR3 is TGCAGAGCTAGCGGGGGACGAGGGTCCTACAATGAGCAGTTCTTC.

In this sample, this clonotype turned up many times. J is TRBJ2-1 and V is TRBV6-1, with D uncertain. The CDR3 has 11 residues. V was shortened by 5 bases and J by 4 bases, with 3 bases between the two germline ends. Germline lookup yields CDR1 MNHNS and CDR2 SASEGT. CDR3 residues: CASSKYNEQFF. In nucleotides, the CDR3 is TGTGCCAGCAGTAAATACAATGAGCAGTTCTTC.

There are many counts of this clonotype. The J gene is TRBJ2-7, the V gene TRBV12-3 or TRBV12-4; D perhaps matches TRBD2 (6 bases). Trimming left V 3 bases short and J 3 bases short, with 12 bases between. The CDR3 runs to 14 residues. In nucleotides, the CDR3 is TGTGCCAGCAGTTTTGGGACTTCCAGCTACGAGCAGTACTTC. Encoded protein: CASSFGTSSYEQYF.

This clonotype was counted between two and nine times. The rearrangement links TRBV20-1 to TRBJ1-1, with D uncertain. Germline assignment: CDR1 DFQATT and CDR2 SNEGSKA (reference sequence). The V end lost 6 bases, the J end lost 3 bases, and 11 bases lay between the germline ends. There are 12 residues in the CDR3. The CDR3 sequence is CSATRSDTEAFF. The CDR3 region has the DNA TGCAGTGCGACCAGGTCGGACACTGAAGCTTTCTTT.

This clonotype was counted a few times. V is TRBV12-5 and J is TRBJ2-1; D ambiguous. The germline CDR1 and CDR2 sequences are LGHNT and FRNRAP. Trimming shortened V by 0 bases and J by 5 bases, and 2 bases separated the two germline ends. The CDR3 loop spans 12 amino acids. CDR3 amino acids: CASGLVNNEQFF. The CDR3 region has the DNA TGTGCTAGTGGTTTGGTCAACAATGAGCAGTTCTTC.